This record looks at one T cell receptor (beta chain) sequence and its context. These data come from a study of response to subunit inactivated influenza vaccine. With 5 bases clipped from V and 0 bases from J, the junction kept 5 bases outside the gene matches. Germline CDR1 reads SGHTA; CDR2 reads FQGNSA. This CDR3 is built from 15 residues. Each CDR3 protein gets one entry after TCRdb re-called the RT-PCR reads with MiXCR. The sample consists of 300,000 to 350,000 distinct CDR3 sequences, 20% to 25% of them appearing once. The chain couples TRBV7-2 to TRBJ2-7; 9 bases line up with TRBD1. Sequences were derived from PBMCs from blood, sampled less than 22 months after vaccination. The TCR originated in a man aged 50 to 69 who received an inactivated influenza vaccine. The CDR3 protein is CASSPGQGHSYEQYF. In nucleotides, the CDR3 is TGTGCCAGCAGCCCGGGACAGGGTCACTCCTACGAGCAGTACTTC.